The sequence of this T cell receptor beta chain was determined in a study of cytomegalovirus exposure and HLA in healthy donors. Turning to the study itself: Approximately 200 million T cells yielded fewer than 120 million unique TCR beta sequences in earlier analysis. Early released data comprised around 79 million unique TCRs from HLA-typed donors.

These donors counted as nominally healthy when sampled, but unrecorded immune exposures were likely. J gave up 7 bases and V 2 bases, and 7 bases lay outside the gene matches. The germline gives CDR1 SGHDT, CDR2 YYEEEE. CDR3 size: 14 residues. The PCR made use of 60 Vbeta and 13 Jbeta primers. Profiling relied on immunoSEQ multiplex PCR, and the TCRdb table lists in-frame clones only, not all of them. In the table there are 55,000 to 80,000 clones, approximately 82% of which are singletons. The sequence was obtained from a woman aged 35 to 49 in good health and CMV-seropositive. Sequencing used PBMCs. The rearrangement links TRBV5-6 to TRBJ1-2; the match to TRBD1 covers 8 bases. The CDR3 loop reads CASSFAGGAFGYTF. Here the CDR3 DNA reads TGTGCCAGCAGCTTCGCAGGGGGCGCTTTTGGCTACACCTTC.